The following is a T cell receptor beta chain sequence with its context. A second roughly 7 to 11 cycle PCR used barcoded and J-beta primers. TCRdb processed the 5' RACE reads anew with MiXCR; each CDR3 protein has one entry. The repertoire holds some 930,000 distinct CDR3 sequences, with 25% to 30% as singletons. The sample comes from a study of blood T cells in healthy people across ages. The same specimen was also included in a second study, on T cells of mothers and their children.

The sample consisted of blood. This TCR came from a woman aged 40 to 49 in good health.

The DNA of the CDR3 is TGTGCCAGCAGCCCCCCCCTCCGGGACCACTCCTACAATGAGCAGTACTTC. Its translation is CASSPPLRDHSYNEQYF. This rearrangement joins TRBV7-8 to TRBJ2-4; the D gene could be TRBD1 or TRBD2 (5 bases each). The CDR3 contains 17 residues. The germline gives CDR1 SGHVS, CDR2 FQNEAQ. V was cut by 5 bases and J by 13 bases, with 30 bases left in between.